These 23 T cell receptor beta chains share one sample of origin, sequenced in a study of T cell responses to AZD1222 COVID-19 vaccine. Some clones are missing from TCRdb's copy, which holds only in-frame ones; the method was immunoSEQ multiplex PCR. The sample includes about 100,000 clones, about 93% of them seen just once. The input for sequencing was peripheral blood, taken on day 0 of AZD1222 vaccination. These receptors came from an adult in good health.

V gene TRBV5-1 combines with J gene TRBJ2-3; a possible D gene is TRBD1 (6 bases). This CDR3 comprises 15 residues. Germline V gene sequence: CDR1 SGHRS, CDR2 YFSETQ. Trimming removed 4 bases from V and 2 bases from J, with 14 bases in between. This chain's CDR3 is CASSPGATFTDTQYF. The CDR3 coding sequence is TGCGCCAGCAGCCCAGGGGCCACTTTCACAGATACGCAGTATTTT.

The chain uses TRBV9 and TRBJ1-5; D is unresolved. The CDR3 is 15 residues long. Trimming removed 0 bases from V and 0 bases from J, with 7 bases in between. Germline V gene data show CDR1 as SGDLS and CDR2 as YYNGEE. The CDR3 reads CASSVAGLSNQPQHF. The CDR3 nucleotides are TGTGCCAGCAGCGTAGCGGGCCTTAGCAATCAGCCCCAGCATTTT. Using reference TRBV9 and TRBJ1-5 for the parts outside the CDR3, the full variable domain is DSGVTQTPKHLITATGQRVTLRCSPRSGDLSVYWYQQSLDQGLQFLIQYYNGEERAKGNILERFSAQQFPDLHSELNLSSLELGDSALYFCASSVAGLSNQPQHFGDGTRLSIL.

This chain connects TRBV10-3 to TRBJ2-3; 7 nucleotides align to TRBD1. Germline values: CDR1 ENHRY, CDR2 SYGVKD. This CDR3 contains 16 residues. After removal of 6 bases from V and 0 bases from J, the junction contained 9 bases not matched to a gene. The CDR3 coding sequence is TGTGCCATCAGCCTCCGGGACAGTTCTAGCACAGATACGCAGTATTTT. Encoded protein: CAISLRDSSSTDTQYF.

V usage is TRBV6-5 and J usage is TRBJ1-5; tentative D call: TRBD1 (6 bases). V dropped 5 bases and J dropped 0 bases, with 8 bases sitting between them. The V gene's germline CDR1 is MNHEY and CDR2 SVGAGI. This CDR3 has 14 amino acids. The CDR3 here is CASSTQGSNQPQHF. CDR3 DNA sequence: TGTGCCAGCAGTACACAGGGTAGCAATCAGCCCCAGCATTTT.

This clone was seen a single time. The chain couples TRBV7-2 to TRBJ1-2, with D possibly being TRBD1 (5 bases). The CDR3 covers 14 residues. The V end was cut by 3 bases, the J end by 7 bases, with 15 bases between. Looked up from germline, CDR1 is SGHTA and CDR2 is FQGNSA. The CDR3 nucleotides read TGTGCCAGCAGCTTTCCTCACGGGACCGGTGGCTACACCTTC. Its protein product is CASSFPHGTGGYTF.

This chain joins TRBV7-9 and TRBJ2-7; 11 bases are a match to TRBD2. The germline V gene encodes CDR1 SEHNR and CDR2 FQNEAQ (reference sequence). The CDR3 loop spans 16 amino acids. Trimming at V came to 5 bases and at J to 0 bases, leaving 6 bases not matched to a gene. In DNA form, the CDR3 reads TGTGCCAGCAGCCCAGGGACTAGCGGACGCTCCTACGAGCAGTACTTC. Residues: CASSPGTSGRSYEQYF.

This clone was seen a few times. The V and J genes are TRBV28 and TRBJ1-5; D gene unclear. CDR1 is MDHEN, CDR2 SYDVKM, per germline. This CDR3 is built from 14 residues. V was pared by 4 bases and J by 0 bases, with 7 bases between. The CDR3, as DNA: TGTGCCAGCAGTTACTTGTATAGCAATCAGCCCCAGCATTTT. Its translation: CASSYLYSNQPQHF.

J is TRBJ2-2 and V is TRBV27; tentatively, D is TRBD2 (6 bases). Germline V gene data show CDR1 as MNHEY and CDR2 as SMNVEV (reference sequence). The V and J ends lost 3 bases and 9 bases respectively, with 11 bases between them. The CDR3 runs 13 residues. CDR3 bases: TGTGCCAGCAGTTTTGGAGGGGACCGGGAGCTGTTTTTT. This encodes CASSFGGDRELFF.

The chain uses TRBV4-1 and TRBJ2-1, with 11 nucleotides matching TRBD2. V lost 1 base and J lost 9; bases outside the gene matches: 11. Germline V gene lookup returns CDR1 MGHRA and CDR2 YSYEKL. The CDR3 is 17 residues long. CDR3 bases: TGCGCCAGCAGCCAAGGTTGGGGACTAGCGGCGAATTCTGAGCAGTTCTTC. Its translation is CASSQGWGLAANSEQFF.

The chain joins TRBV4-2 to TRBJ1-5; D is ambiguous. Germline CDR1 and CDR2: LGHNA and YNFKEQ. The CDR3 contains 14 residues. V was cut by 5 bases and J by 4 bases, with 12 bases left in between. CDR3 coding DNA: TGTGCCAGCAGCTATAATCTTATAAATCAGCCCCAGCATTTT. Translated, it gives CASSYNLINQPQHF.

CDR3 sequence: CASSLSSHNEQFF. The CDR3 DNA follows: TGTGCCAGCAGCTTAAGTTCCCACAATGAGCAGTTCTTC. The gene calls are TRBV7-3 and TRBJ2-1; no clear D gene. Trimming pared 1 base from V and 5 bases from J, leaving 6 bases between. The CDR3 has 13 residues. Germline-derived CDR1 and CDR2 are SGHTA and FQGTGA.

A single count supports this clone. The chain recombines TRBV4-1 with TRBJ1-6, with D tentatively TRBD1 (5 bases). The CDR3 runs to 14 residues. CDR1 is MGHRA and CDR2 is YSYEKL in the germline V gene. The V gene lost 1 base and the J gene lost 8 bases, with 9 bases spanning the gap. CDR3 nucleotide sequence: TGCGCCAGCAGCCAAGGGACAACAGATTCACCCCTCCACTTT. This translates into CASSQGTTDSPLHF.

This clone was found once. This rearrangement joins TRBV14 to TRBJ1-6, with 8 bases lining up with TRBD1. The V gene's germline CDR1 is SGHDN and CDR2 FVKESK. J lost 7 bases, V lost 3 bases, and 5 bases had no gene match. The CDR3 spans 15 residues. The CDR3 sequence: CASSHERTGNSPLHF. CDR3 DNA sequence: TGTGCCAGCAGCCACGAACGGACAGGGAATTCACCCCTCCACTTT.

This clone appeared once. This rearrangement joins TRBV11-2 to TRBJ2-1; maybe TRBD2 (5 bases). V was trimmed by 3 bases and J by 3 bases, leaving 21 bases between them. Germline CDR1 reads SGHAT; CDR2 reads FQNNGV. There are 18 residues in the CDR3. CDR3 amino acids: CASSLRPDLAGIYNEQFF. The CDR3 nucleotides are TGTGCCAGCAGCTTGCGCCCGGATCTAGCCGGGATCTACAATGAGCAGTTCTTC.

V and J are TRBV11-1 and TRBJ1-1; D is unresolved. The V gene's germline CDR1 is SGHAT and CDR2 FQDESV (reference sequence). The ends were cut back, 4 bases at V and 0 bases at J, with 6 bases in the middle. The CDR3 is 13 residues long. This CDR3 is CASSWAVNTEAFF. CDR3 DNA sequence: TGTGCCAGCAGCTGGGCGGTGAACACTGAAGCTTTCTTT. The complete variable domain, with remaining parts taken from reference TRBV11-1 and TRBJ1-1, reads EAEVAQSPRYKITEKSQAVAFWCDPISGHATLYWYRQILGQGPELLVQFQDESVVDDSQLPKDRFSAERLKGVDSTLKIQPAELGDSAMYLCASSWAVNTEAFFGQGTRLTVV.

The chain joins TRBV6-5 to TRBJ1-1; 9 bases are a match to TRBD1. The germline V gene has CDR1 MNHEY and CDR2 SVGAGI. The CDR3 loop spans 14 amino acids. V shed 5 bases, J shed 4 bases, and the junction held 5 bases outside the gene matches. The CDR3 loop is CASSRGQGGTEAFF. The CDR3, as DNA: TGTGCCAGCAGTAGGGGACAGGGAGGCACTGAAGCTTTCTTT.

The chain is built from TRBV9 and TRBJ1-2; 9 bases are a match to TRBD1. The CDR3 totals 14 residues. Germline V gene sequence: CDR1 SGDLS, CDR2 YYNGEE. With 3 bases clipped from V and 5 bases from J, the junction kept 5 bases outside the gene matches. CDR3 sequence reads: CASSARQGGYGYTF. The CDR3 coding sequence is TGTGCCAGCAGCGCTCGACAGGGGGGGTATGGCTACACCTTC.

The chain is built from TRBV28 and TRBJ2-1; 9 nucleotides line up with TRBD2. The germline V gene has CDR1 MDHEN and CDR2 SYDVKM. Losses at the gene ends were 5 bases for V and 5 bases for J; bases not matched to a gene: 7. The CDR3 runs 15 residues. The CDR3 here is CASSLTSGPNNEQFF. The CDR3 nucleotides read TGTGCCAGCAGTCTGACTAGCGGACCTAACAATGAGCAGTTCTTC.

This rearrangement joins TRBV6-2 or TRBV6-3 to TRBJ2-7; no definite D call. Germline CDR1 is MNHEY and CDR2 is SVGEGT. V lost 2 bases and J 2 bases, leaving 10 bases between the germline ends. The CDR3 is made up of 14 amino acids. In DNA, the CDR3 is TGTGCCAGCAGTTACGGCAGCTTTACCTACGAGCAGTACTTC. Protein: CASSYGSFTYEQYF.

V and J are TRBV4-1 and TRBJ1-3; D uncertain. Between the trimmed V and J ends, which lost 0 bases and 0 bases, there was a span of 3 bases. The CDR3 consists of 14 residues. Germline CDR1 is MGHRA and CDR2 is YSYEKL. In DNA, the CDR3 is TGCGCCAGCAGCCAAGACGGCTCTGGAAACACCATATATTTT. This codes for CASSQDGSGNTIYF.

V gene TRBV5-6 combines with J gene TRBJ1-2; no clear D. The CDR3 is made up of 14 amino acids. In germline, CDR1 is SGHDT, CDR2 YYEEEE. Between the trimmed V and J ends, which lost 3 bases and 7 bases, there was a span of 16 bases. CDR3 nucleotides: TGTGCCAGCAGCTCCGATACGAGGGTTGGTGGCTACACCTTC. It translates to CASSSDTRVGGYTF.

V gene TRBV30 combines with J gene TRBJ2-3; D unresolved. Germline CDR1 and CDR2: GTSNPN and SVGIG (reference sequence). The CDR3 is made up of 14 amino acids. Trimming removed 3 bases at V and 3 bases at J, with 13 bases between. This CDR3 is CAWRARDGTDTQYF. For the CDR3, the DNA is TGTGCCTGGAGAGCAAGGGATGGAACAGATACGCAGTATTTT. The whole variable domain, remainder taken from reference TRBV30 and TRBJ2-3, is SQTIHQWPATLVQPVGSPLSLECTVEGTSNPNLYWYRQAAGRGLQLLFYSVGIGQISSEVPQNLSASRPQDRQFILSSKKLLLSDSGFYLCAWRARDGTDTQYFGPGTRLTVL.

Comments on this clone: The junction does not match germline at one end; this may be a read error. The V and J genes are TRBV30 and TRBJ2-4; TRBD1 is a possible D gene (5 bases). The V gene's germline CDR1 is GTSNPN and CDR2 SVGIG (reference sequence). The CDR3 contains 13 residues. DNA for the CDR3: TGTGCATGGACCAGGGATGGCAAAAACATTCAGTACTTC. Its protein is CAWTRDGKNIQYF. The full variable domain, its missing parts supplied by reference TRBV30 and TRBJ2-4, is SQTIHQWPATLVQPVGSPLSLECTVEGTSNPNLYWYRQAAGRGLQLLFYSVGIGQISSEVPQNLSASRPQDRQFILSSKKLLLSDSGFYLCAWTRDGKNIQYFGAGTRLSVL.